The 10 T cell receptor beta chains below come from one sample, sequenced in a study of cytomegalovirus exposure and HLA in healthy donors. Both 60 Vbeta primers and 13 Jbeta primers went into the PCR. Method: immunoSEQ multiplex PCR; TCRdb's copy keeps in-frame clones and lacks some. The table lists around 200,000 clones, roughly 80% of them singletons. The sequencing input was PBMCs. The receptors here all came from a boy aged 5-17 years in good health and CMV-seronegative.

This clone was seen a single time. V gene TRBV9 combines with J gene TRBJ2-1; TRBD2 matches at 9 bases. Germline CDR1 reads SGDLS; CDR2 reads YYNGEE. This CDR3 spans 15 amino acids. With V trimmed by 1 base and J by 7 bases, 6 bases remained unmatched. The CDR3 spells CASSVLVAGVNEQFF. The CDR3 bases are TGTGCCAGCAGCGTATTGGTAGCGGGAGTAAATGAGCAGTTCTTC.

Details on this clone: The sample contains more than one DNA sequence encoding this CDR3. The chain carries TRBV30 and TRBJ1-5; no clear D gene. V was pared by 5 bases and J by 0 bases, with 8 bases between. CDR3 length equals 13 residues. CDR1 and CDR2 (germline): GTSNPN, SVGIG (reference sequence). In nucleotides, the CDR3 is TGTGCCTGGGAAACAAGTAGCAATCAGCCCCAGCATTTT. Translated: CAWETSSNQPQHF.

This clone was detected only a few times. The genes are TRBV7-9 and TRBJ1-2, with a tentative D call TRBD1 (6 bases). Germline V gene lookup returns CDR1 SEHNR and CDR2 FQNEAQ (reference sequence). The CDR3 is made up of 13 amino acids. With 5 bases removed from V and 8 bases from J, the gap between germline ends came to 15 bases. CDR3 sequence: CASSSGTLLGYTF. DNA for the CDR3: TGTGCCAGCAGCAGTGGGACACTCCTCGGCTACACCTTC.

The chain carries TRBV12-5 and TRBJ2-7; D call uncertain. The germline CDR1 and CDR2 sequences are LGHNT and FRNRAP. This CDR3 is 11 amino acids long. Trimming left V 6 bases short and J 2 bases short, with 5 bases between. The CDR3 sequence: CASGLTYEQYF. DNA of the CDR3: TGTGCTAGTGGGCTAACCTACGAGCAGTACTTC.

The J gene is TRBJ1-5, the V gene TRBV5-8; 9 bases are shared with TRBD1. The CDR3 runs 18 residues. Germline CDR1 reads SGHTS; CDR2 reads YDEGEE. V lost 4 bases to trimming and J lost 1 base; unmatched junction nucleotides: 12. CDR3 DNA: TGTGCCAGCAGCCTTAATACCGGGACAGGGTCGAGCAATCAGCCCCAGCATTTT. Translated, it gives CASSLNTGTGSSNQPQHF.

The chain combines TRBV14 with TRBJ1-1, with TRBD1 identical over 11 bases. V shed 4 bases and J 5 bases; nucleotides not matched to a gene: 15. This CDR3 contains 18 residues. The V gene's germline CDR1 is SGHDN and CDR2 FVKESK. CDR3 sequence reads: CASSRKDRGLIQRTEAFF. The CDR3 DNA sequence: TGTGCCAGCAGCCGAAAGGACAGGGGGCTTATTCAGCGTACTGAAGCTTTCTTT.

The gene calls are TRBV6-5 and TRBJ2-1; the D is unclear. CDR3 size: 15 residues. V shed 2 bases and J shed 4 bases, with 12 bases lying between them. CDR1 is MNHEY and CDR2 is SVGAGI in the germline V gene. DNA of the CDR3: TGTGCCAGCAGTTACAAAATGTACGCGTACAATGAGCAGTTCTTC. It yields the protein CASSYKMYAYNEQFF.

The J gene is TRBJ1-5, the V gene TRBV10-3; no reliable D call. Germline V gene data show CDR1 as ENHRY and CDR2 as SYGVKD. V shed 2 bases and J shed 8 bases, with 13 bases lying between them. CDR3 length equals 14 residues. The CDR3 is CAISEQQVVEPQHF. CDR3 DNA: TGTGCCATCAGTGAGCAGCAGGTGGTAGAGCCCCAGCATTTT.

The rearrangement links TRBV5-6 to TRBJ2-1, with no clear D. The CDR3 runs to 16 residues. The germline V gene encodes CDR1 SGHDT and CDR2 YYEEEE. Trimming took off 5 bases at V and 4 bases at J, with 19 bases between the two ends. CDR3 residues: CASRIRGSSVYNEQFF. The CDR3, as DNA: TGTGCCAGCAGAATACGCGGCAGTTCGGTTTACAATGAGCAGTTCTTC.

The chain couples TRBV19 to TRBJ1-5; 11 bases are shared with TRBD1. In germline, CDR1 is LNHDA, CDR2 SQIVND (reference sequence). The ends lost 5 bases at V and 10 bases at J; junction bases unmatched: 7. The CDR3 covers 14 residues. As DNA, the CDR3 is TGTGCCAGTAGTCTCGGACAGGGGGCCCGTCCCCAGCATTTT. Amino acids: CASSLGQGARPQHF.